This TCR beta chain was profiled in a study of cytomegalovirus exposure and HLA in healthy donors. In regard to this clone: Its antigen is unidentified.

The PCR had 60 Vbeta and 13 Jbeta primers. Method: immunoSEQ multiplex PCR; TCRdb's copy keeps in-frame clones and lacks some. Of 100,000 or so clones detected, over 75% appear once; the ten largest clones hold 6% to 9.5%. Germline CDR1 SGHDT, CDR2 YYEEEE. The V gene end was trimmed by 4 bases and the J gene end by 2 bases; junction bases not matched to a gene: 9. CDR3 length equals 18 residues. Study findings and constraints: Analysis was carried out at a later point, and it linked a missense DCLRE1C variant to TCR beta V- and J-gene trimming. Accounts indicate the classifier identified cytomegalovirus status with strong specificity and sensitivity. Follow-up analysis seemed to connect common viral pathogens with several of the most significant clusters identified. Later, an analysis showed that TCR beta chains associated with HLA were more clonally expanded than others that were equally common.

The source material was PBMCs. The chain joins TRBV5-6 to TRBJ2-3; 14 positions match TRBD2. This TCR came from a man aged 25-45 years in good health and CMV-seronegative. CDR3 coding DNA: TGTGCCAGCAGCCCCCTACTGACTAGCGGGAGGGCCACAGATACGCAGTATTTT. Protein: CASSPLLTSGRATDTQYF. Using reference TRBV5-6 and TRBJ2-3 for the parts outside the CDR3, the full variable domain is DAGVTQSPTHLIKTRGQQVTLRCSPKSGHDTVSWYQQALGQGPQFIFQYYEEEERQRGNFPDRFSGHQFPNYSSELNVNALLLGDSALYLCASSPLLTSGRATDTQYFGPGTRLTVL.